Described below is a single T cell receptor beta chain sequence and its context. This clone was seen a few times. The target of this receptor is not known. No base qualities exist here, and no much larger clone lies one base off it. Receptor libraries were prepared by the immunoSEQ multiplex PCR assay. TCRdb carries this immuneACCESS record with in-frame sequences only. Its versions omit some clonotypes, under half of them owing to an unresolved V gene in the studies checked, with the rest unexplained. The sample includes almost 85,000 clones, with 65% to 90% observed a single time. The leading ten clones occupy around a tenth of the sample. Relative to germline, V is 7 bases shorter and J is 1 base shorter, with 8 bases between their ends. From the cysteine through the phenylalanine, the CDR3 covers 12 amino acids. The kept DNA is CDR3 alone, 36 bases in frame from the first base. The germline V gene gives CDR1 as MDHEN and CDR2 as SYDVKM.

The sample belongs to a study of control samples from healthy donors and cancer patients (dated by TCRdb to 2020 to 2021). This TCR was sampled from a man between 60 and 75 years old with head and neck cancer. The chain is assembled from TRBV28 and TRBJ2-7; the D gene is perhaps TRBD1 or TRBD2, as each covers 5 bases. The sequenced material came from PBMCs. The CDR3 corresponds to CASMGDSYEQYF. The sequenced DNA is TGTGCCAGCATGGGGGATTCCTACGAGCAGTACTTC.